This entry lists 32 T cell receptor beta chains sequenced from one sample in a study of T cell repertoires in aging, cancer and after chemotherapy (dated by TCRdb to about 2019). Sequencer: Illumina MiSeq. Using a mixed TRB-A/B primer pool, multiplex touch-down PCR amplified rearranged TRB sequences covering the V, D and J segments. The public reads were run again by TCRdb, first through fastp at Q25 and then through MiXCR, and only productive beta chains were kept. For every CDR3 protein sequence, its rows merge into one entry that carries the most common genes and DNA. The sample table records roughly 6,200 distinct CDR3 sequences; around 25% of these occur just once. The ten most abundant clones make up approximately 9.7% of the sample. TCR beta rearrangements were amplified from genomic DNA isolated from peripheral blood, not from sorted cells or RNA. The sample taken for sequencing was blood. The receptors were sampled from a human donor in good health.

This clonotype rates as medium-sized. V gene TRBV18 combines with J gene TRBJ1-6, with TRBD1 matching over 8 bases. With 3 bases clipped from V and 5 bases from J, the junction kept 6 bases outside the gene matches. CDR3 length equals 16 residues. From germline, CDR1 is KGHSH and CDR2 LQKENI. The CDR3 coding sequence is TGTGCCAGCTCACCGACAGGGGTCCTCAATAATTCACCCCTCCACTTT. This codes for CASSPTGVLNNSPLHF.

As to this clonotype: This may be a read error: a much more frequent sequence differs by one nucleotide. The chain is built from TRBV20-1 and TRBJ2-7; D is possibly TRBD1 (5 bases). Trimming removed 3 bases at V and 3 bases at J, with 9 bases between. The CDR3 runs to 12 residues. Looked up from germline, CDR1 is DFQATT and CDR2 is SNEGSKA (reference sequence). The CDR3 is CSASWGSYEQYV. Here the CDR3 DNA reads TGCAGTGCTAGTTGGGGCAGCTACGAGCAGTACGTC.

The chain employs TRBV6-6 and TRBJ1-2; no reliable D call. Germline CDR1 MNHNY, CDR2 SVGAGI (reference sequence). This CDR3 is 12 amino acids long. V was clipped by 4 bases and J by 4 bases, with 7 bases between them. The CDR3 DNA reads as TGTGCCAGCAGTTCAACAGTCTATGGCTACACCTTC. It translates to CASSSTVYGYTF.

This clonotype was counted only a few times. The CDR3 region is CASSIRGTLGADTQYF. The CDR3 DNA follows: TGTGCCAGTAGTATTCGGGGGACTCTAGGCGCAGATACGCAGTATTTT. This chain joins TRBV19 and TRBJ2-3; D is perhaps TRBD2 (6 bases). The CDR3 covers 16 residues. Trimming pared 3 bases from V and 4 bases from J, leaving 17 bases between. CDR1 and CDR2 from the germline V gene are LNHDA and SQIVND (reference sequence). The entire variable domain, with the rest obtained from reference TRBV19 and TRBJ2-3, is as follows: DGGITQSPKYLFRKEGQNVTLSCEQNLNHDAMYWYRQDPGQGLRLIYYSQIVNDFQKGDIAEGYSVSREKKESFPLTVTSAQKNPTAFYLCASSIRGTLGADTQYFGPGTRLTVL.

Only a few counts were recorded for this clonotype. The chain is built from TRBV6-5 and TRBJ1-2; 8 bases line up with TRBD1. V gave up 6 bases and J gave up 8 bases; unmatched junction bases: 2. The germline gives CDR1 MNHEY, CDR2 SVGAGI. The CDR3 sequence is 11 residues long. DNA for the CDR3: TGTGCCAGCAGAGGACAGGGAGGCTACACCTTC. This gives the protein CASRGQGGYTF.

This clonotype was detected only a few times. The chain uses TRBV5-1 and TRBJ2-2, with D possibly being TRBD2 (6 bases). In germline, CDR1 is SGHRS, CDR2 YFSETQ. V dropped 5 bases and J dropped 0 bases, with 11 bases sitting between them. The CDR3 length is 15 residues. The CDR3 sequence: CASRYSSANTGELFF. CDR3 coding DNA: TGCGCCAGCAGGTACTCTAGCGCGAACACCGGGGAGCTGTTTTTT.

This chain joins TRBV5-1 and TRBJ2-1; the D gene is possibly TRBD2 (5 bases). V was pared by 1 base and J by 0 bases, with 17 bases between. CDR3 size: 18 residues. CDR1 SGHRS and CDR2 YFSETQ come from the germline V gene. CDR3 in amino acids: CASSLIGGGRSSYNEQFF. The CDR3 DNA follows: TGCGCCAGCAGCTTGATCGGTGGAGGAAGGAGCTCCTACAATGAGCAGTTCTTC. The variable domain in full, completed from reference TRBV5-1 and TRBJ2-1, reads KAGVTQTPRYLIKTRGQQVTLSCSPISGHRSVSWYQQTPGQGLQFLFEYFSETQRNKGNFPGRFSGRQFSNSRSEMNVSTLELGDSALYLCASSLIGGGRSSYNEQFFGPGTRLTVL.

This clonotype is labeled medium-sized. The genes are TRBV7-9 and TRBJ1-2; D unresolved. The CDR3 length is 18 residues. Germline CDR1 and CDR2: SEHNR and FQNEAQ (reference sequence). V lost 5 bases to trimming and J lost 4 bases, with 26 bases between them. CDR3 DNA sequence: TGTGCCAGCAGCCATTCCTTGACCCCAGGAACCCTGGCCTATGGCTACACCTTC. Its translation: CASSHSLTPGTLAYGYTF.

This chain connects TRBV6-5 to TRBJ1-2; 12 positions match TRBD1. This CDR3 is built from 14 residues. CDR1 MNHEY and CDR2 SVGAGI come from the germline V gene. V lost 5 bases, J lost 7 bases, and 5 bases stayed unmatched. CDR3 amino acids: CASSPGTGGGGYTF. The CDR3 DNA sequence: TGTGCCAGCAGTCCCGGGACAGGGGGCGGTGGCTACACCTTC.

For this clonotype: One base away lies a much larger clone, so this may be a sequencing read error. The J gene is TRBJ1-2, the V gene TRBV6-2 or TRBV6-3, with TRBD1 matching 9 bases. This CDR3 comprises 15 residues. Germline lookup yields CDR1 MNHEY and CDR2 SVGEGT. CDR3 residues: CTSSRPGQGFYGYTF. CDR3 coding DNA: TGTACCAGCAGTAGACCGGGACAGGGCTTCTATGGCTACACCTTC.

Within the sample, this clonotype is medium-sized (0.01 to 0.1%). The J gene is TRBJ2-5, the V gene TRBV19, with D unclear. The CDR3 has 13 amino acids. V gave up 5 bases and J gave up 5 bases, with 12 bases separating them. Germline V gene data show CDR1 as LNHDA and CDR2 as SQIVND (reference sequence). The CDR3 region has the DNA TGTGCCAGTAGTCCAGAGAGTGTGGAGACCCAGTACTTC. Translation gives CASSPESVETQYF. Based on the CDR3 plus reference TRBV19 and TRBJ2-5, the full variable domain is DGGITQSPKYLFRKEGQNVTLSCEQNLNHDAMYWYRQDPGQGLRLIYYSQIVNDFQKGDIAEGYSVSREKKESFPLTVTSAQKNPTAFYLCASSPESVETQYFGPGTRLLVL.

This clonotype counts as medium-sized. The rearrangement links TRBV20-1 to TRBJ1-1; possible D gene TRBD1, 5 bases. Germline CDR1 and CDR2: DFQATT and SNEGSKA (reference sequence). The CDR3 length is 19 residues. The germline V and J ends were trimmed by 0 bases and 0 bases, with 23 bases remaining between them. DNA for the CDR3: TGCAGTGCTAGAGATTCGGCAGGGATCAGTCCGCCCATGAACACTGAAGCTTTCTTT. Residues: CSARDSAGISPPMNTEAFF.

By share, this clonotype ranks as medium-sized. The DNA for the CDR3 is TGTGCCAGCAGTGATCAGCGGGCCGGCCCGTGGAATGAGCAGTTCTTC. Its translation: CASSDQRAGPWNEQFF. This chain connects TRBV6-1 to TRBJ2-1, with D possibly being TRBD2 (6 bases). Germline CDR1 MNHNS, CDR2 SASEGT. This CDR3 has 16 amino acids. The V and J ends lost 3 bases and 7 bases respectively, with 19 bases between them.

This clonotype is judged medium-sized. V gene TRBV10-3 combines with J gene TRBJ2-1, with D possibly TRBD2 on 6 matching bases. The CDR3 is 14 residues long. Germline V gene sequence: CDR1 ENHRY, CDR2 SYGVKD. V gave up 1 base and J gave up 4 bases, with 8 bases separating them. In nucleotides, the CDR3 is TGTGCCATCAGTGAGTGGACTACATACAATGAGCAGTTCTTC. It is translated as CAISEWTTYNEQFF.

A note on this clonotype: This may be a read error: a much more frequent sequence differs by one nucleotide. This chain's CDR3 is CASRNPSGRAVETQYF. The CDR3 coding sequence is TGTGCCAGCAGAAACCCTAGCGGGAGGGCCGTTGAGACCCAGTACTTC. This rearrangement joins TRBV11-2 to TRBJ2-5, with 12 bases that match TRBD2. CDR1 SGHAT and CDR2 FQNNGV come from the germline V gene. The CDR3 is 16 residues long. The V segment lost 6 bases and the J segment 5 bases; nucleotides outside the gene matches: 10.

The V call is TRBV30, the J call TRBJ2-7, with 10 positions matching TRBD2. With 4 bases clipped from V and 4 bases from J, the junction kept 1 base outside the gene matches. The CDR3 spans 12 residues. Germline loops: CDR1 GTSNPN, CDR2 SVGIG (reference sequence). The CDR3 loop reads CAWTSGGYEQYF. Written as DNA, the CDR3 is TGTGCCTGGACTAGCGGGGGTTACGAGCAGTACTTC.

By frequency in the sample, this clonotype is medium-sized (0.01 to 0.1%). This rearrangement joins TRBV7-6 to TRBJ2-3; TRBD2 matches 9 bases. The germline V gene has CDR1 SGHVS and CDR2 FNYEAQ. After removal of 1 base from V and 14 bases from J, the junction contained 16 bases not matched to a gene. CDR3 length equals 16 residues. The CDR3 is CASSLEAHRREGLMYF. The CDR3 DNA is TGTGCCAGCAGCTTAGAGGCCCACAGGCGGGAGGGCCTTATGTATTTT.

This clonotype is judged medium-sized (0.01 to 0.1%). The chain employs TRBV12-3 or TRBV12-4 and TRBJ2-2; 8 bases map to TRBD2. The CDR3 is made up of 16 amino acids. Losses at the gene ends were 1 base for V and 7 bases for J; bases not matched to a gene: 8. In DNA, the CDR3 is TGTGCCAGCAGTTTAGGCCCCGGGGGGGTGATCGGGGAGCTGTTTTTT. As protein: CASSLGPGGVIGELFF.

Sample share makes this clonotype medium-sized. The J gene is TRBJ2-1, the V gene TRBV27; D unclear. The V and J ends lost 6 bases and 9 bases respectively, with 18 bases between them. The CDR3 covers 14 residues. The germline V gene encodes CDR1 MNHEY and CDR2 SMNVEV (reference sequence). The CDR3 protein is CASSQRLNRGEQFF. The CDR3 DNA follows: TGTGCCAGCAGCCAAAGATTAAATCGAGGTGAGCAGTTCTTC.

This clonotype came up many times. J is TRBJ2-5 and V is TRBV7-9; D remains ambiguous. V lost 2 bases and J lost 7, with 8 bases in between. The CDR3 consists of 12 residues. Germline CDR1 reads SEHNR; CDR2 reads FQNEAQ (reference sequence). CDR3 bases: TGTGCCAGCAGCTTATCTGCCCGGACCCAGTACTTC. This gives the protein CASSLSARTQYF. Looking up the rest from reference TRBV7-9 and TRBJ2-5 gives the full variable domain: DTGVSQNPRHKITKRGQNVTFRCDPISEHNRLYWYRQTLGQGPEFLTYFQNEAQLEKSRLLSDRFSAERPKGSFSTLEIQRTEQGDSAMYLCASSLSARTQYFGPGTRLLVL.

A note on this clonotype: One base away lies a much larger clone, so this may be a sequencing read error. V usage is TRBV6-5 and J usage is TRBJ2-5; D unresolved. The CDR3 contains 16 residues. CDR1 is MNHEY, CDR2 SVGAGI, per germline. The V and J ends lost 0 bases and 11 bases respectively, with 22 bases between them. The chain's CDR3 is CASSYSAESSYNEQYF. DNA for the CDR3: TGTGCCAGCAGTTACTCGGCAGAGAGCTCCTACAATGAGCAGTACTTC.

This clonotype has only a few counts. This chain joins TRBV5-1 and TRBJ1-1; D ambiguous. The ends were cut back, 7 bases at V and 6 bases at J, with 19 bases in the middle. Germline loops: CDR1 SGHRS, CDR2 YFSETQ. CDR3 length: 14 residues. The CDR3 region has the DNA TGCGCCAGCCGCCTGGACGCTAGCTCACCTGAAGCTTTCTTT. Translating gives CASRLDASSPEAFF.

There are a few counts of this clonotype. The chain is built from TRBV30 and TRBJ2-4; D possibly corresponds to TRBD2 (5 bases). This CDR3 is 13 amino acids long. V shed 3 bases and J shed 4 bases, with 10 bases lying between them. Germline loops: CDR1 GTSNPN, CDR2 SVGIG (reference sequence). CDR3 sequence (DNA): TGTGCCTGGAGCCCGGACTCTAAAAACATTCAGTACTTC. This sequence encodes CAWSPDSKNIQYF.

In its sample, this clonotype was seen a few times. The CDR3 DNA reads TGTGCCAGCAGTCCTCTAAGCGGGAGAGATATTAACTCCTACAATGAGCAGTTCTTC. Its translation is CASSPLSGRDINSYNEQFF. The rearrangement joins TRBV27 to TRBJ2-1, with 8 positions matching TRBD2. Losses at the gene ends were 5 bases for V and 0 bases for J; bases not matched to a gene: 15. The germline V gene encodes CDR1 MNHEY and CDR2 SMNVEV (reference sequence). The CDR3 runs to 19 residues.

Points on this clonotype: A read error may be the cause here, since a much bigger clone is one base away. The CDR3 carries no conserved terminal phenylalanine or tryptophan, so it likely arises from a read error. The V call is TRBV24-1, the J call TRBJ1-1; no reliable D call. CDR3 length: 14 amino acids. Germline V gene lookup returns CDR1 KGHDR and CDR2 SFDVKD. V was clipped by 2 bases and J by 4 bases, with 10 bases between them. CDR3 sequence (DNA): TGTGCCACCAGTGATTCGTGGGGTACCACTGAAGCTTTCTCT. It yields the protein CATSDSWGTTEAFS.

This clonotype is medium-sized. The V call is TRBV7-3, the J call TRBJ2-2; D assignment may be TRBD1 or TRBD2 (5 bases each). CDR3 size: 15 residues. The germline V gene has CDR1 SGHTA and CDR2 FQGTGA. V was cut by 5 bases and J by 4 bases, with 14 bases left in between. The DNA of the CDR3 is TGTGCCAGCAGCCCCGGGGACCTCGGCACCGGGGAGCTGTTTTTT. It specifies CASSPGDLGTGELFF.

This clonotype was seen more than once but under ten times. The J gene is TRBJ1-5, the V gene TRBV6-2 or TRBV6-3, with 9 bases fitting TRBD1. This CDR3 spans 16 amino acids. Germline V CDR1 and CDR2: MNHEY, SVGEGT. The ends lost 5 bases at V and 10 bases at J; junction bases unmatched: 15. The CDR3 DNA sequence: TGTGCCAGCAGTCTGGGGGCCGGGACAGGGTCCGATCCCCAGCATTTT. This encodes CASSLGAGTGSDPQHF.

A few counts support this clonotype. J is TRBJ2-5 and V is TRBV24-1; D gene uncertain. The CDR3 spans 13 residues. Per germline, CDR1 KGHDR and CDR2 SFDVKD. V shed 3 bases and J shed 4 bases, with 8 bases lying between them. The DNA of the CDR3 is TGTGCCACCAGTGATGCCCGGCCAGAGACCCAGTACTTC. Translating it yields CATSDARPETQYF.

This clonotype has a handful of counts. J is TRBJ1-4 and V is TRBV28; a possible D gene is TRBD1 (5 bases). V dropped 3 bases and J dropped 6 bases, with 17 bases sitting between them. Germline assignment: CDR1 MDHEN and CDR2 SYDVKM. The CDR3 has 16 amino acids. The CDR3 loop reads CASSFIGGQTDEKLFF. The CDR3 nucleotides are TGTGCCAGCAGTTTTATAGGAGGCCAGACAGATGAAAAACTGTTTTTT.

By share, this clonotype ranks as medium-sized. The chain carries TRBV20-1 and TRBJ1-3, with 10 bases that match TRBD1. CDR1 DFQATT and CDR2 SNEGSKA come from the germline V gene (reference sequence). With 5 bases clipped from V and 3 bases from J, the junction kept 10 bases outside the gene matches. CDR3 length: 16 residues. The CDR3 sequence is CSADDQGQGSGNTIYF. CDR3 in DNA: TGCAGTGCTGACGACCAGGGACAGGGGAGTGGAAACACCATATATTTT.

The sample holds a few counts of this clonotype. The J gene is TRBJ2-3, the V gene TRBV5-1; TRBD2 aligns across 12 bases. V trimming: 4 bases; J trimming: 0 bases; junction bases outside the gene matches: 3. There are 16 residues in the CDR3. Germline V lookup: CDR1 SGHRS, CDR2 YFSETQ. The CDR3 DNA reads TGCGCCAGCAGCCCAGGACTAGCGGGGAGCACAGATACGCAGTATTTT. This sequence encodes CASSPGLAGSTDTQYF.

The chain has TRBV4-2 and TRBJ1-4, with 7 bases aligning to TRBD1. CDR3 length: 17 residues. Germline lookup yields CDR1 LGHNA and CDR2 YNFKEQ. J was trimmed by 3 bases and V by 0 bases; bases with no gene match: 7. The CDR3 bases are TGTGCCAGCAGCCAAGATAGGGGAGGACAGGCTAATGAAAAACTGTTTTTT. This sequence encodes CASSQDRGGQANEKLFF.